Reported below is one T cell receptor (beta chain). The CDR3 length is 14 residues. Germline V lookup: CDR1 LGHNA, CDR2 YNFKEQ. Trimming left V 1 base short and J 5 bases short, with 11 bases between. The source of the sample is a study of blood T cell repertoires in COVID-19. Profiled with immunoSEQ multiplex PCR; TCRdb holds only in-frame clones, not every one. The sample comprises hundreds of thousands of clones, approximately 84% of which are singletons, and roughly 4.2% rests with the top ten. The sample taken for sequencing was peripheral blood. The clonotype originates from a man aged 50 to 60 with acute or convalescent COVID-19. The rearrangement links TRBV4-2 to TRBJ1-1; D unclear. CDR3 loop: CASSQASRVTEAFF. In DNA form, the CDR3 reads TGTGCCAGCAGCCAAGCCTCTCGGGTAACTGAAGCTTTCTTT.